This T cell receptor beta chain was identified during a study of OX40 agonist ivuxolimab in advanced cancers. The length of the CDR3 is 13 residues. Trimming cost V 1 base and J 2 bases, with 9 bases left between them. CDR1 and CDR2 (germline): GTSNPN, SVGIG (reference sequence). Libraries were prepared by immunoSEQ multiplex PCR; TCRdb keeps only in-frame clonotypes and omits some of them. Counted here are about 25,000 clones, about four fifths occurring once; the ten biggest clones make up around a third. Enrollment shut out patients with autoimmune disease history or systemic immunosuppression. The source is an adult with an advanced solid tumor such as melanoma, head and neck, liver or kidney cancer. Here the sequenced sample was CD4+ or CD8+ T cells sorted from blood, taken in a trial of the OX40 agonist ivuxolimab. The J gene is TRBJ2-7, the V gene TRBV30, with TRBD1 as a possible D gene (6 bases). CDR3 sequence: CAWSAGQTYEQYF. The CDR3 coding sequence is TGTGCCTGGAGTGCGGGACAAACCTACGAGCAGTACTTC.